The clone carrying this T cell receptor (beta chain) occurred a few times. Its antigen is undetermined. This record comes from a study of human T cells and chemical hapten exposure. V was shortened by 1 base and J by 6 bases, with 9 bases between the two germline ends. Germline V gene lookup returns CDR1 LNHNV and CDR2 YYDKDF (reference sequence). This CDR3 has 13 residues. Study conclusions and caveats: Counts of TCRs expanded at PT1 correlated positively with patch test score.

Stated time point: pre-sensitization, week 0. The treatment: therapeutic diphenylcyclopropenone sensitization with weekly scalp DPC. TCRdb re-derived calls from the RACE reads in MiXCR, one entry per CDR3 protein. Among 57,000 or so distinct CDR3 sequences listed, around 10% were seen once. This sequence was found in a woman aged 40-49 years with alopecia areata. Some clones in this sample may be carry-over from other donors' samples. The chain carries TRBV15 and TRBJ1-2; maybe TRBD1 (6 bases). This specimen was whole blood, taken in connection with sensitization to the hapten diphenylcyclopropenone (DPC). The CDR3 DNA follows: TGTGCCACCAGCAGAGGGGGGGCCAATGGCTACACCTTC. Translated: CATSRGGANGYTF. The full variable domain, with the rest looked up from reference TRBV15 and TRBJ1-2, is DAMVIQNPRYQVTQFGKPVTLSCSQTLNHNVMYWYQQKSSQAPKLLFHYYDKDFNNEADTPDNFQSRRPNTSFCFLDIRSPGLGDTAMYLCATSRGGANGYTFGSGTRLTVV.